The 23 T cell receptor beta chains given below trace back to one sample, sequenced in a study of T cell responses to AZD1222 COVID-19 vaccine. Libraries were prepared by immunoSEQ multiplex PCR; TCRdb keeps only in-frame clonotypes and omits some of them. Here the sample spans tens of thousands of clones, about 82% being singletons. The source material was peripheral blood, sampled on day 0 of AZD1222 vaccination. The receptors stem from an adult in good health.

The J gene is TRBJ1-5, the V gene TRBV4-3; TRBD1 is a possible D gene (6 bases). Germline V CDR1 and CDR2: LGHNA, YSLEER. Trimming removed 2 bases from V and 4 bases from J, with 9 bases in between. The CDR3 is 14 residues long. The CDR3 DNA follows: TGCGCCAGCAGCCAAACAGGGAGGAATCAGCCCCAGCATTTT. Residues: CASSQTGRNQPQHF.

The CDR3 DNA reads as TGTGCCAGCAGCTCCCCGGGCGGGAGGGGGACCTACGAGCAGTACTTC. Its protein is CASSSPGGRGTYEQYF. The chain joins TRBV5-4 to TRBJ2-7; 9 bases line up with TRBD2. The length of the CDR3 is 16 residues. With V trimmed by 3 bases and J by 2 bases, 9 bases remained unmatched. Germline loops: CDR1 SGHNT, CDR2 YYREEE (reference sequence).

The chain couples TRBV19 to TRBJ1-4; no reliable D call. This CDR3 comprises 15 residues. Germline loops: CDR1 LNHDA, CDR2 SQIVND (reference sequence). V lost 5 bases, J lost 7 bases, and 17 bases lay in between. CDR3 DNA sequence: TGTGCCAGTAGTGCCTACAGCTCCGAGGGTGAAAAACTGTTTTTT. Translation gives CASSAYSSEGEKLFF.

This clone occurred a few times. This chain joins TRBV19 and TRBJ1-5; D might be TRBD1 (5 bases). This CDR3 contains 16 residues. V was shortened by 3 bases and J by 6 bases, with 18 bases between the two germline ends. Germline loops: CDR1 LNHDA, CDR2 SQIVND (reference sequence). Written as DNA, the CDR3 is TGTGCCAGTAGTATCCCGGGGCCCTCGATCACTCAGCCCCAGCATTTT. Protein: CASSIPGPSITQPQHF.

This clone has more than one count but fewer than ten. The V call is TRBV7-9, the J call TRBJ2-1, with TRBD2 identical over 14 bases. This CDR3 contains 15 residues. The V segment lost 3 bases and the J segment 8 bases; nucleotides outside the gene matches: 3. The germline gives CDR1 SEHNR, CDR2 FQNEAQ (reference sequence). The CDR3 reads CASSLGLAGAYEQFF. DNA of the CDR3: TGTGCCAGCAGCTTGGGACTAGCGGGAGCTTATGAGCAGTTCTTC.

The table lists this clone with a count of one. The chain has TRBV7-2 and TRBJ2-5, with TRBD2 matching 9 bases. The trim removed 2 bases at V and 1 base at J, leaving 5 bases unmatched. The CDR3 is 16 amino acids. Germline CDR1 and CDR2: SGHTA and FQGNSA. CDR3 sequence reads: CASSLSGLAAQETQYF. The CDR3 DNA is TGTGCCAGCAGCTTATCGGGACTAGCAGCCCAAGAGACCCAGTACTTC.

Only one count was recorded for this clone. V and J are TRBV7-3 and TRBJ2-3; 10 bases fit TRBD2. This CDR3 comprises 17 residues. V shed 1 base, J shed 5 bases, and the junction held 9 bases outside the gene matches. Germline V CDR1 and CDR2: SGHTA, FQGTGA. DNA of the CDR3: TGTGCCAGCAGCTTAAGCGGCCCCGGGACTAGCGTAGATACGCAGTATTTT. It yields the protein CASSLSGPGTSVDTQYF.

This chain uses TRBV12-3 or TRBV12-4 with TRBJ1-1; D unclear. The CDR3 is 13 amino acids. Trimming took 10 bases from V and 1 from J, leaving 13 bases between them. The CDR3 nucleotides read TGTGCCACCCTGGCCTCTGGGAACACTGAAGCTTTCTTT. It codes for CATLASGNTEAFF.

The J gene is TRBJ2-7, the V gene TRBV4-1, with TRBD1 identical over 7 bases. J lost 5 bases, V lost 0 bases, and 7 bases had no gene match. Germline values: CDR1 MGHRA, CDR2 YSYEKL. This CDR3 comprises 15 residues. In nucleotides, the CDR3 is TGCGCCAGCAGCCAAGATAGACAGGGTAGGGACGAGCAGTACTTC. Protein product: CASSQDRQGRDEQYF.

The rearrangement joins TRBV7-3 to TRBJ2-1; 9 bases agree with TRBD2. Germline V gene data show CDR1 as SGHTA and CDR2 as FQGTGA. CDR3 size: 15 residues. V shed 1 base, J shed 7 bases, and the junction held 5 bases outside the gene matches. As DNA, the CDR3 is TGTGCCAGCAGCTTAATCGCGGGAGGGCTGAATGAGCAGTTCTTC. Translated, it gives CASSLIAGGLNEQFF.

The rearrangement uses TRBV20-1 and TRBJ2-5; D is uncertain. The CDR3 is 13 residues long. Germline lookup yields CDR1 DFQATT and CDR2 SNEGSKA (reference sequence). With 3 bases removed from V and 3 bases from J, the gap between germline ends came to 11 bases. The CDR3 bases are TGCAGTGCTAGTCACGACATTGAAGAGACCCAGTACTTC. It is translated as CSASHDIEETQYF.

The CDR3 here is CASSQAPPGRPYNEQFF. The CDR3 bases are TGCGCCAGCAGCCAAGCCCCCCCGGGGCGACCCTACAATGAGCAGTTCTTC. The chain joins TRBV4-3 to TRBJ2-1; the D gene could be TRBD1 or TRBD2 (5 bases each). The CDR3 totals 17 residues. Germline lookup yields CDR1 LGHNA and CDR2 YSLEER. Trimming left V 1 base short and J 2 bases short, with 15 bases between.

This clone has more than one count but fewer than ten. CDR3 loop: CASSQELDGEQYF. The CDR3, as DNA: TGTGCCAGCAGCCAAGAATTGGATGGCGAGCAGTACTTC. The chain employs TRBV14 and TRBJ2-7; D uncertain. In germline, CDR1 is SGHDN, CDR2 FVKESK. The CDR3 covers 13 residues. Trimming stripped 0 bases from V and 6 bases from J, with 9 bases between.

The chain has TRBV19 and TRBJ1-1; tentatively, D is TRBD1 (5 bases). Trimming removed 6 bases from V and 3 bases from J, with 17 bases in between. This CDR3 contains 15 residues. From germline, CDR1 is LNHDA and CDR2 SQIVND (reference sequence). CDR3 in amino acids: CASRILLEGYTEAFF. The CDR3 nucleotides are TGTGCCAGTAGGATTCTCCTCGAGGGGTACACTGAAGCTTTCTTT. Looking up the rest from reference TRBV19 and TRBJ1-1 gives the full variable domain: DGGITQSPKYLFRKEGQNVTLSCEQNLNHDAMYWYRQDPGQGLRLIYYSQIVNDFQKGDIAEGYSVSREKKESFPLTVTSAQKNPTAFYLCASRILLEGYTEAFFGQGTRLTVV.

This chain links TRBV10-2 with TRBJ2-1; 9 bases are shared with TRBD1. CDR1 WSHSY and CDR2 SAAADI come from the germline V gene. The CDR3 length is 14 residues. Trimming took 10 bases from V and 4 from J; bases not matched to a gene: 8. Here the CDR3 DNA reads TGCGCCACCTCGGACAGGGGAGGGTACAATGAGCAGTTCTTC. It is translated as CATSDRGGYNEQFF.

This sequence joins TRBV27 and TRBJ2-5, with D perhaps TRBD1 or TRBD2 (5 bases each). V lost 6 bases and J 4 bases, leaving 15 bases between the germline ends. The CDR3 length is 14 residues. The germline V gene encodes CDR1 MNHEY and CDR2 SMNVEV (reference sequence). Here the CDR3 reads CASSYRGWGETQYF. The CDR3 nucleotides are TGTGCCAGCAGCTACCGGGGCTGGGGAGAGACCCAGTACTTC.

This clone was detected only a few times. CDR3 amino acids: CARRVRDTGELFF. The CDR3 nucleotides read TGTGCCAGAAGGGTCCGAGACACCGGGGAGCTGTTTTTT. This chain links TRBV5-3 with TRBJ2-2; D remains ambiguous. TRBV5-3 has ORF status, its function being uncertain. This CDR3 spans 13 amino acids. The V and J ends lost 5 bases and 3 bases respectively, with 8 bases between them.

The chain carries TRBV19 and TRBJ1-1; no firm D call. The V end was cut by 2 bases, the J end by 0 bases, with 7 bases between. Germline V gene lookup returns CDR1 LNHDA and CDR2 SQIVND (reference sequence). CDR3 length: 14 amino acids. The CDR3 nucleotides are TGTGCCAGTAGTATATATCGTCTGAACACTGAAGCTTTCTTT. Its protein product is CASSIYRLNTEAFF. The full variable domain, its missing parts supplied by reference TRBV19 and TRBJ1-1, is DGGITQSPKYLFRKEGQNVTLSCEQNLNHDAMYWYRQDPGQGLRLIYYSQIVNDFQKGDIAEGYSVSREKKESFPLTVTSAQKNPTAFYLCASSIYRLNTEAFFGQGTRLTVV.

This sequence joins TRBV5-6 and TRBJ1-2; TRBD1 aligns across 11 bases. Germline V lookup: CDR1 SGHDT, CDR2 YYEEEE. Trimming took 5 bases from V and 4 from J; bases not matched to a gene: 10. CDR3 size: 16 residues. CDR3 DNA: TGTGCCAGCAGTTTTCGGACAGGGGGCAGGAGCTATGGCTACACCTTC. It specifies CASSFRTGGRSYGYTF. The complete variable domain, with remaining parts taken from reference TRBV5-6 and TRBJ1-2, reads DAGVTQSPTHLIKTRGQQVTLRCSPKSGHDTVSWYQQALGQGPQFIFQYYEEEERQRGNFPDRFSGHQFPNYSSELNVNALLLGDSALYLCASSFRTGGRSYGYTFGSGTRLTVV.

V gene TRBV5-8 combines with J gene TRBJ2-6; 12 bases are shared with TRBD1. V was pared by 0 bases and J by 3 bases, with 7 bases of the junction left unmatched. The CDR3 covers 19 residues. The V gene's germline CDR1 is SGHTS and CDR2 YDEGEE. CDR3 nucleotide sequence: TGTGCCAGCAGCTTGGGGCCGGGACAGGGGGCTTATGGGGCCAACGTCCTGACTTTC. Its translation is CASSLGPGQGAYGANVLTF.

This chain uses TRBV7-3 with TRBJ2-3; TRBD2 matches at 8 bases. J gave up 0 bases and V 4 bases, and 0 bases lay outside the gene matches. This CDR3 spans 14 amino acids. Germline assignment: CDR1 SGHTA and CDR2 FQGTGA. This chain's CDR3 is CASSSSGSTDTQYF. CDR3 nucleotide sequence: TGTGCCAGCAGCTCTAGCGGGAGCACAGATACGCAGTATTTT.

The chain is built from TRBV6-6 and TRBJ2-5, with TRBD1 identical over 7 bases. Germline assignment: CDR1 MNHNY and CDR2 SVGAGI (reference sequence). V was clipped by 6 bases and J by 1 base; unmatched bases: 5. This CDR3 contains 14 residues. The chain's CDR3 is CASSLGTAQETQYF. Here the CDR3 DNA reads TGTGCCAGCAGCCTTGGGACAGCCCAAGAGACCCAGTACTTC.

The CDR3 sequence: CAWRGQGRSGANVLTF. The CDR3 DNA is TGTGCCTGGAGGGGACAGGGAAGATCTGGGGCCAACGTCCTGACTTTC. This chain uses TRBV30 with TRBJ2-6; 9 bases are shared with TRBD1. The CDR3 is made up of 16 amino acids. V was clipped by 3 bases and J by 1 base; unmatched bases: 4. Germline lookup yields CDR1 GTSNPN and CDR2 SVGIG (reference sequence).